The clone carrying this T cell receptor (beta chain) has just a few counts. The record originates from a study of glioma-infiltrating T cells after dendritic cell vaccination. Stated time point: after dendritic cell vaccination, including at tumor progression/relapse. The protocol was immunoSEQ multiplex PCR, while the TCRdb copy is restricted to in-frame clones and leaves out a portion. The sample holds about 50,000 clones, over 75% seen once. The germline CDR1 and CDR2 sequences are SGHTA and FQGNSA. This CDR3 has 11 amino acids. V was pared by 6 bases and J by 15 bases, with 15 bases between. This specimen was blood, taken after dendritic cell vaccination. The rearrangement links TRBV7-2 to TRBJ2-1; weak D call: TRBD1 (5 bases). This receptor was taken from a human donor with glioblastoma. CDR3 coding DNA: TGTGCCAGCAGGTCGGGCGCGGACACGTTCTTC. Its protein is CASRSGADTFF.